The 2 T cell receptor beta chains given below trace back to one sample, sequenced in a study of cytomegalovirus exposure and HLA in healthy donors listed by TCRdb under 2017. Library creation used the immunoSEQ multiplex PCR assay. The multiplex PCR relied on a mix of 60 forward primers for TCR Vbeta segments and 13 reverse primers for TCR Jbeta segments. This is the immuneACCESS table as TCRdb keeps it, with only in-frame sequences that have V and J called. A part of the clones is gone; compared with another copy, unresolved V genes explain less than half, and the rest is unexplained. The sample table lists about 130,000 clones, just under 75% of them with a count of one. Clones ranked in the top ten supply 6.5% to 8% of the sample. Sequencing was performed on PBMCs. The receptors were sampled from a middle-aged man in good health and CMV-seropositive.

This clone has only a few counts. This chain links TRBV15 with TRBJ2-7; weak D call: TRBD2 (6 bases). The germline CDR1 and CDR2 sequences are LNHNV and YYDKDF (reference sequence). The CDR3 is made up of 14 amino acids. The V and J ends lost 9 bases and 1 base respectively, with 16 bases between them. CDR3: CATEEGQNSYEQYF. For the CDR3, the DNA is TGTGCCACGGAGGAGGGGCAGAATTCCTACGAGCAGTACTTC.

V is TRBV15 and J is TRBJ2-7; 7 bases are shared with TRBD2. V shed 1 base and J 10 bases; nucleotides not matched to a gene: 4. This CDR3 spans 12 amino acids. Germline CDR1 and CDR2: LNHNV and YYDKDF (reference sequence). The CDR3 protein is CATSRGSGKQYF. In nucleotides, the CDR3 is TGTGCCACCAGCAGAGGAAGCGGGAAACAGTACTTC.